This T cell receptor beta chain is drawn from a study of blood T cell repertoires in COVID-19. In the study overall: Both acute and convalescent COVID-19 samples were obtained from the United States, Italy and Spain.

With respect to this clone: Distinct nucleotide sequences in the sample also encode this CDR3.

Two consecutive negative NP/OP PCR tests, clearance, or resolved symptoms defined Cohort 3 recovery. Clones were read by immunoSEQ multiplex PCR, and TCRdb kept only the in-frame ones, dropping some. The data contain roughly 160,000 clones, 75% to 90% of them seen just once; the ten biggest clones take up 3% to 4%. The CDR3 length is 15 residues. Trimming at V came to 1 base and at J to 3 bases, leaving 3 bases not matched to a gene. Looked up from germline, CDR1 is LNHDA and CDR2 is SQIVND (reference sequence). The chain has TRBV19 and TRBJ1-5; TRBD1 matches 7 bases. Material: PBMCs or T cells enriched from blood (not recorded which). This sequence originates from a woman in her sixties or seventies who had recovered from COVID-19. Here the CDR3 DNA reads TGTGCCAGTAGTATAGGACAGGGACCCAATCAGCCCCAGCATTTT. Amino acids: CASSIGQGPNQPQHF. The whole variable domain, remainder taken from reference TRBV19 and TRBJ1-5, is DGGITQSPKYLFRKEGQNVTLSCEQNLNHDAMYWYRQDPGQGLRLIYYSQIVNDFQKGDIAEGYSVSREKKESFPLTVTSAQKNPTAFYLCASSIGQGPNQPQHFGDGTRLSIL.